These 13 T cell receptor beta chains originate from one sample sequenced in a study of regulatory T cells in long-lasting Graves disease. Both iRepertoire HTBI primers and Arm-PCR of CDR3 regions were used to build the TCR beta libraries. TCRdb reprocessed the multiplex PCR reads with MiXCR, giving one entry per CDR3 protein. Here the sample spans about 520,000 distinct CDR3 sequences, around 11% being singletons. Noted time point: newly diagnosed GD, antithyroid drugs for less than 3 months. PBMC RNA was the source of the TCR library. These sequences were also reported in another study, on T cells in Graves' hyperthyroidism and ophthalmopathy.

The input for sequencing was peripheral blood mononuclear cells (PBMCs), taken at new diagnosis, from a patient treated with antithyroid drugs. The source of these receptors is a woman aged 25 to 39 with Graves disease.

This clonotype was observed a handful of times. The V call is TRBV4-1, the J call TRBJ2-1; D uncertain. The length of the CDR3 is 15 residues. The V gene lost 1 base and the J gene lost 9 bases, with 16 bases spanning the gap. From germline, CDR1 is MGHRA and CDR2 YSYEKL. The chain's CDR3 is CASSQVLVFTGEQFF. As DNA, the CDR3 is TGCGCCAGCAGCCAAGTTCTAGTTTTTACTGGTGAGCAGTTCTTC.

This clonotype was recorded at least ten times. The rearrangement uses TRBV29-1 and TRBJ2-5; 12 bases are shared with TRBD2. Unmatched junction bases numbered 3, after V lost 2 bases and J lost 5 bases. The CDR3 extends over 14 amino acids. Germline-derived CDR1 and CDR2 are SQVTM and ANQGSEA. CDR3 sequence: CSVEYLAGGETQYF. CDR3 DNA: TGCAGCGTTGAATACCTAGCGGGAGGGGAGACCCAGTACTTC.

This clonotype occurred many times. This rearrangement joins TRBV30 to TRBJ2-1, with D possibly being TRBD1 or TRBD2 (5 bases each). The CDR3 totals 15 residues. V gave up 4 bases and J gave up 8 bases, with 21 bases separating them. In germline, CDR1 is GTSNPN, CDR2 SVGIG (reference sequence). This CDR3 reads CAWTRLAGIGDEQFF. The CDR3 nucleotides read TGTGCCTGGACTCGCCTAGCAGGGATAGGCGATGAGCAGTTCTTC.

V gene TRBV20-1 combines with J gene TRBJ1-2, with D uncertain. This CDR3 region has 13 residues. CDR1 is DFQATT, CDR2 SNEGSKA, per germline (reference sequence). V lost 3 bases, J lost 4 bases, and 12 bases lay in between. The CDR3 nucleotides read TGCAGTGCTAGGGGGAATGTGGGCTATGGCTACACCTTC. Translated, it gives CSARGNVGYGYTF.

This clonotype was observed many times. The V call is TRBV30, the J call TRBJ2-3; 8 positions agree with TRBD2. The CDR3 runs to 13 residues. CDR1 and CDR2 from the germline V gene are GTSNPN and SVGIG (reference sequence). Trimming at V came to 8 bases and at J to 1 base, leaving 5 bases not matched to a gene. CDR3 nucleotide sequence: TGTGCCCATATCGGGGGGGGCACAGATACGCAGTATTTT. It is translated as CAHIGGGTDTQYF.

This clonotype was seen ten or more times. The chain couples TRBV6-5 to TRBJ2-2; the D gene is possibly TRBD2 (6 bases). Per the germline V gene, CDR1 is MNHEY and CDR2 is SVGAGI. With 0 bases removed from V and 5 bases from J, the gap between germline ends came to 13 bases. This CDR3 contains 16 residues. As DNA, the CDR3 is TGTGCCAGCAGTTACTCGAGACTAGTGGGTACCGGGGAGCTGTTTTTT. Translating gives CASSYSRLVGTGELFF.

This clonotype was picked up many times. The chain couples TRBV6-2 or TRBV6-3 to TRBJ1-1; D is ambiguous. This CDR3 has 14 amino acids. Trimming shortened V by 8 bases and J by 4 bases, and 17 bases separated the two germline ends. The germline V gene has CDR1 MNHEY and CDR2 SVGEGT. In nucleotides, the CDR3 is TGTGCCAGCGAGGTGGACGATATGGCCACTGAAGCTTTCTTT. This sequence encodes CASEVDDMATEAFF.

This clonotype appeared many times. The J gene is TRBJ2-5, the V gene TRBV12-3 or TRBV12-4; D is unclear. The CDR3 is made up of 14 amino acids. Trimming took 0 bases from V and 2 from J, leaving 7 bases between them. In nucleotides, the CDR3 is TGTGCCAGCAGTTTAGCAGCAATTCAAGAGACCCAGTACTTC. Protein: CASSLAAIQETQYF.

At least ten counts were recorded for this clonotype. The rearrangement links TRBV11-3 to TRBJ2-5, with D possibly matching TRBD2 (6 bases). Trimming pared 2 bases from V and 10 bases from J, leaving 11 bases between. Germline V lookup: CDR1 SGHNT, CDR2 YENEEA. The CDR3 is made up of 12 amino acids. The DNA of the CDR3 is TGTGCCAGCAGCTTACCTGGGGGGAGCCAGTACTTC. It codes for CASSLPGGSQYF.

This sequence joins TRBV5-1 and TRBJ1-2; possible D gene TRBD1, 6 bases. The V gene lost 0 bases and the J gene lost 3 bases, with 12 bases spanning the gap. The germline gives CDR1 SGHRS, CDR2 YFSETQ. The CDR3 has 15 residues. The CDR3 here is CASSLEGGYDYGYTF. CDR3 DNA sequence: TGCGCCAGCAGCTTGGAGGGGGGCTACGACTATGGCTACACCTTC.

At least ten counts were recorded for this clonotype. The chain is built from TRBV6-1 and TRBJ2-3; 8 positions match TRBD2. Per the germline V gene, CDR1 is MNHNS and CDR2 is SASEGT. The CDR3 consists of 18 residues. The J segment lost 0 bases and the V segment lost 6 bases, leaving 14 bases of the junction unmatched. CDR3 residues: CASRSGPRASGSTDTQYF. The DNA for the CDR3 is TGTGCCAGCAGATCCGGGCCAAGAGCTAGCGGGAGCACAGATACGCAGTATTTT.

This rearrangement joins TRBV7-9 to TRBJ2-3; D might be TRBD2 (6 bases). The V gene's germline CDR1 is SEHNR and CDR2 FQNEAQ (reference sequence). Trimming cost V 7 bases and J 0 bases, with 11 bases left between them. The CDR3 runs to 14 residues. In nucleotides, the CDR3 is TGTGCCAGCACCGGGACTTCTAGCACAGATACGCAGTATTTT. This translates into CASTGTSSTDTQYF.

This clonotype has ten or more counts. It is unclear where the CDR3 begins or ends on the DNA, so no DNA is shown, and the CDR3 is as TCRdb lists it. V is TRBV7-8 and J is TRBJ2-1; the table's TRBD1 call for D was not verified on the DNA. The CDR3 is 12 amino acids long, termini counted. Germline CDR1 SGHVS, CDR2 FQNEAQ. The CDR3 loop reads CASSWGTGALQF.